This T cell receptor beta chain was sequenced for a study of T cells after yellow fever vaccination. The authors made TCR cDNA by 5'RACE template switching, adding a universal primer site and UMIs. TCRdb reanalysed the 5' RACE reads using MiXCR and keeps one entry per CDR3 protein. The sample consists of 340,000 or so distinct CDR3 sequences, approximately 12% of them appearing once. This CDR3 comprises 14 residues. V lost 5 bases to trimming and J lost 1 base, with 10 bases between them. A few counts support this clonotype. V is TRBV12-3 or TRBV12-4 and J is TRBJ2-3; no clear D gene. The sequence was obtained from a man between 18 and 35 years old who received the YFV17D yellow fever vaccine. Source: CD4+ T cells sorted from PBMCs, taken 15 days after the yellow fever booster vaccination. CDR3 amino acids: CASSVLQGTDTQYF. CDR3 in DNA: TGTGCCAGCAGTGTTCTTCAGGGCACAGATACGCAGTATTTT.